The rows below give T cell receptor beta chains drawn from one sample of a study of T cells in Graves' hyperthyroidism and ophthalmopathy. TCRdb redid the calling of the multiplex PCR reads with MiXCR, one entry per CDR3 protein. The table includes 640,000 or so distinct CDR3 sequences, 11% to 15% detected once. The specimen sequenced was blood. The receptors were gathered from a woman aged 18-29 years with Graves' ophthalmopathy. The CDR3 runs from the conserved cysteine through the conserved F or W. A D gene is named only where the DNA matches it firmly. Some rows have no size entry. The others give once, few or many, or a class for an expanded clone.

d_call,clone_size,v_call,j_call,cdr3_nt,cdr3_aa
TRBD1,few,TRBV29-1,TRBJ1-2,TGCAGCGTTGAGGGGGGACAGACCTTATTGAACTATGGCTACACCTTC,CSVEGGQTLLNYGYTF
.,many,TRBV6-2/TRBV6-3,TRBJ2-7,TGTGCCAGCAGTTTCCACCTAATCCCAGACCGGGCCAGAGCTGACTACGAGCAGTACTTC,CASSFHLIPDRARADYEQYF
TRBD2,.,TRBV4-2,TRBJ2-1,TGTGCCAGCAGCCAAGTACCCCCCTTAGCGGGGTATTACAATGAGCAGTTCTTC,CASSQVPPLAGYYNEQFF
TRBD2,many,TRBV12-3/TRBV12-4,TRBJ2-5,TGTGCCAGCAGTCCTAGGGGGACTAGCGGAGCTTATAGGACCCAGTACTTC,CASSPRGTSGAYRTQYF
.,few,TRBV6-1,TRBJ2-2,TGTGCCAGCAGATTCTGGGAGATTGGCACCGGGGAGCTGTTTTTT,CASRFWEIGTGELFF
.,many,TRBV27,TRBJ2-3,TGTGCCAGCAGCCCGGGCCGGTCTAAACGGACAGATACGCAGTATTTT,CASSPGRSKRTDTQYF
.,.,TRBV5-8,TRBJ2-3,TGTGCCAGCAGCTTGGTGTTGGGGCGTGGGACAGATACGCAGTATTTT,CASSLVLGRGTDTQYF
.,.,TRBV19,TRBJ1-5,TGTGCCAGTAGTATCGCTAGCAATCAGCCCCAGCATTTT,CASSIASNQPQHF
TRBD1,.,TRBV24-1,TRBJ1-2,TGTGCCACCAGTGATTGGCAGGGGGCCTATGGCTACACCTTC,CATSDWQGAYGYTF
TRBD2,few,TRBV14,TRBJ2-7,TGTGCCAGCAGCCACGGGACTAGCGGGAGGGCCGAGTCGTACGAGCAGTACTTC,CASSHGTSGRAESYEQYF
.,few,TRBV11-2,TRBJ1-4,TGTGCCAGCAGCTTACTGCTCAGGTGGAATGAAAAACTGTTTTTT,CASSLLLRWNEKLFF
.,many,TRBV5-8,TRBJ1-4,TGTGCCAGCAGCCAGGGTGGAACTAATGAAAAACTGTTTTTT,CASSQGGTNEKLFF
TRBD2,many,TRBV7-6,TRBJ2-1,TGTGCCAGCGGGTCAGCGGGATGGCACAATGAGCAGTTCTTC,CASGSAGWHNEQFF
.,.,TRBV19,TRBJ2-2,TGTGCCAGTCACTTGACGCTAGCCGGGGAGCTGTTTTTT,CASHLTLAGELFF
TRBD2,many,TRBV11-2,TRBJ2-5,TGTGCCAGCAGCCCTAGCGGGCCCCAAGAGACCCAGTACTTC,CASSPSGPQETQYF
.,many,TRBV30,TRBJ2-1,TGTGCCTGGGGTTCGAACCCAGACTCCTACAATGAGCAGTTCTTC,CAWGSNPDSYNEQFF
.,.,TRBV27,TRBJ2-2,TGTGTCAGCAGTTTATCAGCCGGGGAGCTGTTTTTT,CVSSLSAGELFF
TRBD1,few,TRBV19,TRBJ1-2,TGTGCCAGTAGTATCGCAGGGGGGTCTAACTATGGCTACACCTTC,CASSIAGGSNYGYTF
.,.,TRBV10-3,TRBJ1-2,TGTGCCATCAGATACACAGGGCCCGATGGCTACACCTTC,CAIRYTGPDGYTF
TRBD2,.,TRBV6-5,TRBJ2-7,TGTGCCAGCGGTTACCGGGGGGGGACTCCCTACGAGCAGTACTTC,CASGYRGGTPYEQYF
.,.,TRBV29-1,TRBJ1-3,TGCAGCGCTCCGGGCTTAACTGGAAACACCATATATTTT,CSAPGLTGNTIYF
.,few,TRBV7-9,TRBJ2-7,TGTGCCAGCAGCCCCTCGTGGGGGTCCGGGGACGAGCAGTACTTC,CASSPSWGSGDEQYF
.,.,TRBV12-3/TRBV12-4,TRBJ2-3,TGTGCCAGCCTTATGGTAAACACAGATACGCAGTATTTT,CASLMVNTDTQYF
.,many,TRBV12-3/TRBV12-4,TRBJ2-5,TGTGCCAGCAGTTTAGGTAGCCAAGGGACCCAGTACTTC,CASSLGSQGTQYF
.,few,TRBV7-6,TRBJ1-2,TGTGCCAGCAGCTTAGAAGGCGACAGAGTGAACTATGGCTACACCTTC,CASSLEGDRVNYGYTF
TRBD1,.,TRBV20-1,TRBJ2-1,TGCAGTGCGTCGACAGGGTCATACAATGAGCAGTTCTTC,CSASTGSYNEQFF
.,many,TRBV7-8,TRBJ2-3,TGTGCCAGCACCCCCTTGGAGACAACAGATACGCAGTATTTT,CASTPLETTDTQYF
.,.,TRBV5-4,TRBJ2-1,TGTGCCAGCAGCTTGTGGGGTGAGGGCAGGGGTTGGTCGTTCGGGCAGTTCTTC,CASSLWGEGRGWSFGQFF
.,many,TRBV11-3,TRBJ2-1,TGTGCCAGCAGCTTACCCGAGATACGGAGTGAGCAGTTCTTC,CASSLPEIRSEQFF
.,.,TRBV7-9,TRBJ2-3,TGTGCCAGCAGCTTAATCGGTAGACTCCCCAGGATGGATACGCAGTATTTT,CASSLIGRLPRMDTQYF
.,many,TRBV20-1,TRBJ2-5,TGCAGTGCTAGAGTGGCAGGGCGCCAAGAGACCCAGTACTTC,CSARVAGRQETQYF
TRBD2,.,TRBV18,TRBJ2-1,TGTGCCAGCTCACCACCGGAGGGACTAGCGGGCGGCAATGAGCAGTTCTTC,CASSPPEGLAGGNEQFF
.,many,TRBV11-2,TRBJ2-5,TGTGCCAGCAGCTTGGGGGTGCTCGAAGGGACCCAGTACTTC,CASSLGVLEGTQYF
TRBD1,many,TRBV6-2/TRBV6-3,TRBJ2-3,TGTGCCAGCAGTTACCCGGGACAGGGCACAGATACGCAGTATTTT,CASSYPGQGTDTQYF
.,.,TRBV20-1,TRBJ1-2,TGCAGTGCCCCGTTCGCGGACAGCTGTGGCTACACCTTC,CSAPFADSCGYTF
.,many,TRBV27,TRBJ1-1,TGTGCCAGCAGCCGAATTGGTACCACTGAAGCTTTCTTT,CASSRIGTTEAFF